This TCR beta chain was found in a study of vaccination effects on CD4 cells after COVID-19. The germline V and J ends were trimmed by 6 bases and 8 bases, with 4 bases remaining between them. Germline values: CDR1 SEHNR, CDR2 FQNEAQ (reference sequence). The CDR3 is made up of 10 amino acids. CD4+ T cells were isolated after around ten days of culture. Two doses of BNT162b2 or mRNA-1273 vaccine were administered to participants. Here immunoSEQ multiplex PCR was the method, and the copy in TCRdb shows in-frame clones only, minus some. The profile shows about 57,000 clones, around four fifths of them singletons. Of note for this clone: The target antigen is unknown.

This rearrangement joins TRBV7-9 to TRBJ1-4, with unresolved D. This receptor was identified in a human donor who received a COVID-19 vaccine. Sample: CD4+ T cells from PBMCs cultured without peptide, taken after COVID-19 vaccination. The CDR3 loop is CASSGEKLFF. DNA for the CDR3: TGTGCCAGCAGTGGCGAAAAACTGTTTTTT.